This TCR beta chain was found in a study of identical twins. Using its own MiXCR run on the 5' RACE reads, TCRdb lists one record per CDR3 protein. The sample gives hundreds of thousands of distinct CDR3 sequences, 5.5% to 7% of which show up once; about 3.6% is in the top ten. The V gene end was trimmed by 3 bases and the J gene end by 7 bases; junction bases not matched to a gene: 15. This CDR3 is built from 17 residues. Per germline, CDR1 MGHRA and CDR2 YSYEKL. There are many counts of this clonotype. A further study also used this sample, focusing on yellow fever vaccine responses in identical twins.

The chain combines TRBV4-1 with TRBJ2-1; 7 bases align to TRBD2. Sequenced input: memory (CD45RO+) T cells sorted from blood. This clonotype was obtained from a woman in her late teens or twenties in good health. The CDR3 DNA is TGCGCCAGCAGCCACATAATCCTCACTAGCGTAAGGAATGAGCAGTTCTTC. Its translation: CASSHIILTSVRNEQFF.